The clone carrying this T cell receptor (beta chain) was recorded a few times. Its specificity is unknown. The record originates from a study of OX40 agonist ivuxolimab in advanced cancers. Broader study findings: CD8+ T cells showed, on average, more clonal expansion than CD4+ cells.

V gave up 0 bases and J gave up 1 base, with 9 bases separating them. Per germline, CDR1 LGHNA and CDR2 YNFKEQ. The CDR3 is 15 amino acids. The data were produced by immunoSEQ multiplex PCR, yet TCRdb's version contains in-frame clones alone and is incomplete. Here the sample spans some 70,000 clones, about 83% being singletons. The study sampled blood at baseline, cycle 4 day 1, and cycle 7 day 1. This specimen consisted of CD4+ or CD8+ T cells sorted from blood, obtained in a trial of the OX40 agonist ivuxolimab. This TCR came from an adult with an advanced solid tumor such as melanoma, head and neck, liver or kidney cancer. The J gene is TRBJ1-1, the V gene TRBV4-2; D is uncertain. CDR3 sequence reads: CASSQEPRANTEAFF. Here the CDR3 DNA reads TGTGCCAGCAGCCAAGAACCTAGGGCGAACACTGAAGCTTTCTTT.